This entry concerns a single T cell receptor beta chain. Its antigen is not known. The source of the sample is a study of radiation and T cells in renal cell carcinoma. Study as a whole: Nephrectomy followed 15 Gy stereotactic body radiation by 4 weeks. Study findings and constraints: Pretreatment tumor biopsies were lacking, so baseline clonotypes are unknown. In blood, top tumor clones expanded by 2 weeks, shrinking by 4.

Produced via immunoSEQ multiplex PCR; TCRdb's table is partial and in-frame only. The top ten clones hold roughly a quarter of a sample with about 140,000 clones, roughly 80% of them seen once. Trimming took off 2 bases at V and 4 bases at J, with 8 bases between the two ends. CDR1 MNHEY and CDR2 SMNVEV come from the germline V gene (reference sequence). This CDR3 is built from 14 residues. Time point described: baseline pretreatment blood. The treatment is: 15 Gy SBRT to primary tumor, nephrectomy 4 weeks later. This renal cell carcinoma was of the clear cell type. The clonotype comes from a woman aged 50 to 60 with renal cell carcinoma. The sample in question was blood, obtained from a patient whose treatment included radiotherapy and nephrectomy. The chain has TRBV27 and TRBJ2-2; either TRBD1 or TRBD2 may supply D (5 bases each). The CDR3 is CASSLGGGTGELFF. Written as DNA, the CDR3 is TGTGCCAGCAGTTTAGGGGGTGGCACCGGGGAGCTGTTTTTT.